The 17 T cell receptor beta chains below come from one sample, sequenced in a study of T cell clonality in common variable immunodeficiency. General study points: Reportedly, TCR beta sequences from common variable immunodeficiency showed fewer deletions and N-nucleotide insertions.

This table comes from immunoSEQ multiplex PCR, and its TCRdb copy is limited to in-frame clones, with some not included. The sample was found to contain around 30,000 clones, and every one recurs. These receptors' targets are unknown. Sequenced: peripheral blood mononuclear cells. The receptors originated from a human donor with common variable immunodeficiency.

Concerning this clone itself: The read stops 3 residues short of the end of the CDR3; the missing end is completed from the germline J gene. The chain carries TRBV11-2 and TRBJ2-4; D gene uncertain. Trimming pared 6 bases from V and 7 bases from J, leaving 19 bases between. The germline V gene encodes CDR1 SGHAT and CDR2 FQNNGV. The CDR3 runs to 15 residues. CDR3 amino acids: CASSRPARYGNIQYF. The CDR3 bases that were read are TGTGCCAGCAGTCGTCCTGCTAGATATGGGAACATT. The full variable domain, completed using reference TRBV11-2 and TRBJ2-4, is EAGVAQSPRYKIIEKRQSVAFWCNPISGHATLYWYQQILGQGPKLLIQFQNNGVVDDSQLPKDRFSAERLKGVDSTLKIQPAKLEDSAVYLCASSRPARYGNIQYFGAGTRLSVL.

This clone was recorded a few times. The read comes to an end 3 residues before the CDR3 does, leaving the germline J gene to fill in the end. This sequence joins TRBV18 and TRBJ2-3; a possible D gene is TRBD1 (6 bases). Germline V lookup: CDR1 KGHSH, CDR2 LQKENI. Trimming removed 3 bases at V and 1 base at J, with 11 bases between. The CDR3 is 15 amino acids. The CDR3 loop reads CASSPVAGGTDTQYF. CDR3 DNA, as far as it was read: TGTGCCAGCTCACCGGTGGCAGGGGGCACAGATACG.

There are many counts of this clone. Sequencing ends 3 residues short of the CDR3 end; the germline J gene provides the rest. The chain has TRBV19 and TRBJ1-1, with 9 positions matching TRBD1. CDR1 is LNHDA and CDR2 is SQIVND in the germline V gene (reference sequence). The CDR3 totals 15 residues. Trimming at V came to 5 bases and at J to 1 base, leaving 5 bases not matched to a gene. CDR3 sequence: CASSSRQGENTEAFF. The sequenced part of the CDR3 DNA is TGTGCCAGTAGTTCAAGACAGGGGGAGAACACTGAA.

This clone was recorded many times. The sequenced part of the CDR3 DNA is TGTGCCACAAGGACACCGGTTAGCAATCAGCCC. It encodes CATRTPVSNQP. The whole CDR3 is CATRTPVSNQPQHF. This chain connects TRBV19 to TRBJ1-5; tentative D call: TRBD1 (5 bases). The missing CDR3 end, 3 residues past where the read stops, is filled in from the germline J gene. CDR1 LNHDA and CDR2 SQIVND come from the germline V gene (reference sequence). This CDR3 contains 14 residues. The V end was cut by 10 bases, the J end by 0 bases, with 13 bases between. Full variable domain (remainder filled in from reference TRBV19 and TRBJ1-5): DGGITQSPKYLFRKEGQNVTLSCEQNLNHDAMYWYRQDPGQGLRLIYYSQIVNDFQKGDIAEGYSVSREKKESFPLTVTSAQKNPTAFYLCATRTPVSNQPQHFGDGTRLSIL.

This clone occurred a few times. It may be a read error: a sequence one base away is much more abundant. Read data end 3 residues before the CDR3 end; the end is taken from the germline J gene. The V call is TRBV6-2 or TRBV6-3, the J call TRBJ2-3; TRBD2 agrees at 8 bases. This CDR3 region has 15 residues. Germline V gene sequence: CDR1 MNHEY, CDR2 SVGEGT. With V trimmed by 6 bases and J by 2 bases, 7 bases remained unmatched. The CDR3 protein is CASSPQAGVTDTQYF. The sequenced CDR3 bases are TGTGCCAGCAGCCCTCAAGCGGGGGTCACAGATACG.

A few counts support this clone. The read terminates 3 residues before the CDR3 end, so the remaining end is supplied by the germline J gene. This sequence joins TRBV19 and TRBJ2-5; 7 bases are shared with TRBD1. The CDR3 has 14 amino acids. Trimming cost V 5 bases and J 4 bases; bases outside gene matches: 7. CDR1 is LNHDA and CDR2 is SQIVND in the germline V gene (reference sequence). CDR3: CASSQRQGPETQYF. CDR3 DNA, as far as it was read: TGTGCCAGTAGTCAAAGACAGGGCCCAGAGACC.

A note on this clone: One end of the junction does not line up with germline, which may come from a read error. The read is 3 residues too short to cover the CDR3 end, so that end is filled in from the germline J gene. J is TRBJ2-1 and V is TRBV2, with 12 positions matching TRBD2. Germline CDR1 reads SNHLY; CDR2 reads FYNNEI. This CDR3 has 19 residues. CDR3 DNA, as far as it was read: TGTGCCAGCAGTGACGAGCTGGGCCGACTAGCGGGAGCCTACACTGAG. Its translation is CASSDELGRLAGAYTE. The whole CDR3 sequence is CASSDELGRLAGAYTEQFF. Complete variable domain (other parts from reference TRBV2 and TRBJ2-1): EPEVTQTPSHQVTQMGQEVILRCVPISNHLYFYWYRQILGQKVEFLVSFYNNEISEKSEIFDDQFSVERPDGSNFTLKIRSTKLEDSAMYFCASSDELGRLAGAYTEQFFGPGTRLTVL.

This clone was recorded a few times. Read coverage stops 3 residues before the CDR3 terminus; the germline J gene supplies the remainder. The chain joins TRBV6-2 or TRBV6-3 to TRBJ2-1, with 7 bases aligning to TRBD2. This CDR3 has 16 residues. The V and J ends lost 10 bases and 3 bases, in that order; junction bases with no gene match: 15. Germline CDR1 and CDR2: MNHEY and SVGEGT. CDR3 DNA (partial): TGTGCCACCTCGTCGATCCTAGCGGATAACTACAATGAG. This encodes CATSSILADNYNE. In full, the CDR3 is CATSSILADNYNEQFF.

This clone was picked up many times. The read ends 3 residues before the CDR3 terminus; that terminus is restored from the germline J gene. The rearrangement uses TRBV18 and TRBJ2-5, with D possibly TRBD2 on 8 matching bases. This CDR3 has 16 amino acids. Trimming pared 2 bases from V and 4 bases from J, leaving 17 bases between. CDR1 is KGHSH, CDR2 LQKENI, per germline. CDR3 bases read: TGTGCCAGCTCACCAGACAGGGCAAGCGGGGGAGAGACC. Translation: CASSPDRASGGET. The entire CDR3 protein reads CASSPDRASGGETQYF.

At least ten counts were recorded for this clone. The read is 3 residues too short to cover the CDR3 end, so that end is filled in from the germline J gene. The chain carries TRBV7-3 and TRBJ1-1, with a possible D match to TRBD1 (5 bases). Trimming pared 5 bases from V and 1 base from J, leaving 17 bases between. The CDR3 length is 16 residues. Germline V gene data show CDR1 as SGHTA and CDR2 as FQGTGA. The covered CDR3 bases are TGTGCCAGCAGCCCCTCGGCCAGGGTCGGGAACACTGAA. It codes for CASSPSARVGNTE. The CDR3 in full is CASSPSARVGNTEAFF.

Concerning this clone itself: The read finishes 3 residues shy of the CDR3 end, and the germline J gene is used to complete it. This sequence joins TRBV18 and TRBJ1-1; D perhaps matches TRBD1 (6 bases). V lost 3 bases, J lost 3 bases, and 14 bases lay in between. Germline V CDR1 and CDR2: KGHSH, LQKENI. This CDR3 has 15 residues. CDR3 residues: CASSPRMGADTEAFF. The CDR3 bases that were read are TGTGCCAGCTCACCCCGAATGGGGGCGGACACTGAA.

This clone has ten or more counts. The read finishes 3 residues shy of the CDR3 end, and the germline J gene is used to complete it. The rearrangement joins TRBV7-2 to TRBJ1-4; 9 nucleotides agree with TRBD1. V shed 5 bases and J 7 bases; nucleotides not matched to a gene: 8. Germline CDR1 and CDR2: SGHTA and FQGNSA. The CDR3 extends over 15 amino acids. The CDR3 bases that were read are TGTGCCAGCAGCCTACAGGGGGCTGCGGGTGAAAAA. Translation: CASSLQGAAGEK. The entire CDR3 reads CASSLQGAAGEKLFF.

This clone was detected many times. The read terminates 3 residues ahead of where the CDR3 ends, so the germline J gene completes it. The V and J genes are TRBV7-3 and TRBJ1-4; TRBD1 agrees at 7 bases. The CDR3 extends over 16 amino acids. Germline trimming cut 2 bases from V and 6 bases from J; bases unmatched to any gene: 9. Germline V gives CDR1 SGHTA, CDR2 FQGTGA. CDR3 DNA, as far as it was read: TGTGCCAGCAGCTTAGCGCGGTGGCAGGGGGATGAAAAA. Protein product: CASSLARWQGDEK. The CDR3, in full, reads CASSLARWQGDEKLFF.

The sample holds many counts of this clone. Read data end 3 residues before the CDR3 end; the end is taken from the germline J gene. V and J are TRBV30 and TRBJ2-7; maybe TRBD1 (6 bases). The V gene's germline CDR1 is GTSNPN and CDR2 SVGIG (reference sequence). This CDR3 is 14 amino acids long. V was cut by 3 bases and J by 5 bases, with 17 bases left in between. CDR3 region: CAWSLGRGTHEQYF. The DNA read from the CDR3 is TGTGCCTGGAGCCTCGGCAGGGGTACCCACGAG. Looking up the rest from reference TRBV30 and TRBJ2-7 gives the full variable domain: SQTIHQWPATLVQPVGSPLSLECTVEGTSNPNLYWYRQAAGRGLQLLFYSVGIGQISSEVPQNLSASRPQDRQFILSSKKLLLSDSGFYLCAWSLGRGTHEQYFGPGTRLTVT.

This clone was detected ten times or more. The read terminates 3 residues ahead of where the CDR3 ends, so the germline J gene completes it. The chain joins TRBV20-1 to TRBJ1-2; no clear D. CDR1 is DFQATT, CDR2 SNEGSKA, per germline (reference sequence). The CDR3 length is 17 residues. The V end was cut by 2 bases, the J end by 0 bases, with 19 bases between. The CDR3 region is CSARQVPTSLANYGYTF. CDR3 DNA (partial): TGCAGTGCTAGACAGGTCCCAACCTCCTTAGCTAACTATGGC.

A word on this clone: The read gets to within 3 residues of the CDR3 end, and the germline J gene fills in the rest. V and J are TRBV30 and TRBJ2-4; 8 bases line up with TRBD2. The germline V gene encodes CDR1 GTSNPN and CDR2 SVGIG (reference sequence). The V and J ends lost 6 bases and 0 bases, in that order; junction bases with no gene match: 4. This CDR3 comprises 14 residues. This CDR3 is CACSGVLAKNIQYF. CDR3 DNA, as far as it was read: TGTGCCTGTAGCGGGGTGCTAGCCAAAAACATT. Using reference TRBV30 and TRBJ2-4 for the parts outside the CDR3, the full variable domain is SQTIHQWPATLVQPVGSPLSLECTVEGTSNPNLYWYRQAAGRGLQLLFYSVGIGQISSEVPQNLSASRPQDRQFILSSKKLLLSDSGFYLCACSGVLAKNIQYFGAGTRLSVL.

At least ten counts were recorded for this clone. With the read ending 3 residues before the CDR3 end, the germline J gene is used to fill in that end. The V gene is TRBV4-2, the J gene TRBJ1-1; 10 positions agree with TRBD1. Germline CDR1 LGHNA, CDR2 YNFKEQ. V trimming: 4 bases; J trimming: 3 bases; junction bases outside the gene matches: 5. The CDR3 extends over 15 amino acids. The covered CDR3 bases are TGTGCCAGCAGCCCCAGGGACAGGGGAGACACTGAA. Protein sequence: CASSPRDRGDTE. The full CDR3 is CASSPRDRGDTEAFF.